A selection of T cell receptor beta chains follows, all from one sample in a study of cytomegalovirus exposure and HLA in healthy donors. Only in-frame clones appear in the TCRdb table, and some are missing; sequencing was by immunoSEQ multiplex PCR. This sample's table reports some 44,000 clones. Specimen: PBMCs. The source is a woman in her 30s in good health and CMV-seronegative. CDR3s include the opening cysteine and the closing phenylalanine or tryptophan. The D gene is left open where the match is weak.

>15|TRBV30|.|TRBJ2-7
CAWDPSRKSSYEQYF
TGTGCCTGGGACCCTAGCCGTAAGAGCTCCTACGAGCAGTACTTC
>16|TRBV5-1|.|TRBJ1-3
CASRDSHKSSGNTIYF
TGCGCCTCGAGAGACAGCCACAAATCCTCTGGAAACACCATATATTTT
>14|TRBV28|TRBD1|TRBJ1-2
CASSLGQGNYGYTF
TGCGCCAGCAGTTTAGGACAGGGGAACTATGGCTACACCTTC
>16|TRBV5-1|.|TRBJ1-1
CASSWPLGLGNTEAFF
TGCGCCAGCAGCTGGCCCTTGGGGCTTGGGAACACTGAAGCTTTCTTT
>15|TRBV2|TRBD1|TRBJ1-3
CASRQGSFSGNTIYF
TGTGCCAGCAGACAGGGGAGCTTCTCTGGAAACACCATATATTTT
>17|TRBV14|TRBD2|TRBJ2-7
CASSQDLTSGRVPQQYF
TGTGCCAGCAGCCAAGACCTAACTAGCGGGAGGGTCCCCCAGCAGTACTTC
>15|TRBV6-5|TRBD1|TRBJ2-1
CASSYKDRSYNEQFF
TGTGCCAGCAGTTACAAGGACAGGTCCTACAATGAGCAGTTCTTC
>15|TRBV6-5|.|TRBJ2-7
CASSYSSFGGIEQYF
TGTGCCAGCAGTTACTCCAGCTTTGGGGGGATCGAGCAGTACTTC
>18|TRBV9|TRBD2|TRBJ2-7
CASSPALAGGYRSYEQYF
TGTGCCAGCAGCCCCGCCCTAGCGGGAGGGTACAGGTCCTACGAGCAGTACTTC
>11|TRBV20-1|TRBD1|TRBJ2-7
CSATGGGEQYF
TGCAGTGCTACAGGGGGTGGCGAGCAGTACTTC
>12|TRBV7-2|.|TRBJ2-7
CASSFPRYEQYF
TGTGCCAGCAGTTTCCCGAGGTACGAGCAGTACTTC
>15|TRBV7-2|.|TRBJ2-7
CASSLAPGTPYEQYF
TGTGCCAGCAGCTTAGCACCCGGGACACCTTACGAGCAGTACTTC
>15|TRBV5-1|.|TRBJ2-2
CASSLRGTNTGELFF
TGCGCCAGCAGCTTGAGGGGGACGAACACCGGGGAGCTGTTTTTT
>14|TRBV30|TRBD1|TRBJ2-7
CAWSLGDSAYEQYF
TGTGCCTGGAGCCTCGGGGACAGCGCCTACGAGCAGTACTTC
>16|TRBV1|.|TRBJ2-7
CTSSQDQGSRAYEQYF
TGCACCAGCAGCCAAGATCAGGGGTCCCGCGCCTACGAGCAGTACTTC
>15|TRBV5-5|.|TRBJ1-5
CASSLRTANNQPQHF
TGTGCCAGCAGCTTAAGGACAGCCAATAATCAGCCCCAGCATTTT